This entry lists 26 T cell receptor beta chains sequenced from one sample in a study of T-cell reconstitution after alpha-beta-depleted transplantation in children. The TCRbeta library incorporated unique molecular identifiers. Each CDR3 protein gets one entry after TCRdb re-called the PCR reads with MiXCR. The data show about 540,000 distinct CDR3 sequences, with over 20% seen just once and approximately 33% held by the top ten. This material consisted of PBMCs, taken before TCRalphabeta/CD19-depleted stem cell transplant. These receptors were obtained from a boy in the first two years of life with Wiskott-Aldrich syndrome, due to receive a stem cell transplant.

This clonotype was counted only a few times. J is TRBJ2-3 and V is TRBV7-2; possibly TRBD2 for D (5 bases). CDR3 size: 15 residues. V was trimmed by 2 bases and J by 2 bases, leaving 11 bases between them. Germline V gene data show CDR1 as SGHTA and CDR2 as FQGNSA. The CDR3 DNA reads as TGTGCCAGCAGCTTACGTGGGAGAAACACAGATACGCAGTATTTT. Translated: CASSLRGRNTDTQYF. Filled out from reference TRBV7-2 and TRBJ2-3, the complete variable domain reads GAGVSQSPSNKVTEKGKDVELRCDPISGHTALYWYRQSLGQGLEFLIYFQGNSAPDKSGLPSDRFSAERTGGSVSTLTIQRTQQEDSAVYLCASSLRGRNTDTQYFGPGTRLTVL.

DNA of the CDR3: TGCGCCAGCAGCTTTAGGACTAGCGGGGTCTACAATGAGCAGTTCTTC. This translates into CASSFRTSGVYNEQFF. The chain couples TRBV5-1 to TRBJ2-1; 12 nucleotides agree with TRBD2. The CDR3 is made up of 16 amino acids. Germline V gene lookup returns CDR1 SGHRS and CDR2 YFSETQ. Losses at the gene ends were 2 bases for V and 3 bases for J; bases not matched to a gene: 3. Combining the CDR3 with reference TRBV5-1 and TRBJ2-1 gives the whole variable domain KAGVTQTPRYLIKTRGQQVTLSCSPISGHRSVSWYQQTPGQGLQFLFEYFSETQRNKGNFPGRFSGRQFSNSRSEMNVSTLELGDSALYLCASSFRTSGVYNEQFFGPGTRLTVL.

The CDR3 region is CASSITGQGGGRTREQYF. CDR3 coding DNA: TGTGCCAGCAGCATCACGGGACAGGGAGGAGGACGCACTAGGGAGCAGTACTTC. The V call is TRBV2, the J call TRBJ2-7, with 9 bases matching TRBD1. There are 18 residues in the CDR3. With 6 bases clipped from V and 7 bases from J, the junction kept 22 bases outside the gene matches. From germline, CDR1 is SNHLY and CDR2 FYNNEI.

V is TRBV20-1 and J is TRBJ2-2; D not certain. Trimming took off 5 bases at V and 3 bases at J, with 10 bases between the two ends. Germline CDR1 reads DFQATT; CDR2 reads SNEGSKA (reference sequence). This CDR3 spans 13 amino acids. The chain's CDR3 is CSAPGFDTGELFF. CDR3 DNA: TGCAGTGCTCCGGGTTTCGACACCGGGGAGCTGTTTTTT.

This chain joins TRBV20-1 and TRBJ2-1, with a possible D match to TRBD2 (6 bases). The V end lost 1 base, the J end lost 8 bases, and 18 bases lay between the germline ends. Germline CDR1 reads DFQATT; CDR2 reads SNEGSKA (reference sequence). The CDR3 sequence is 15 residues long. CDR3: CSARASGVSRYEQFF. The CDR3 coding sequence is TGCAGTGCTAGAGCATCGGGGGTATCACGATATGAGCAGTTCTTC.

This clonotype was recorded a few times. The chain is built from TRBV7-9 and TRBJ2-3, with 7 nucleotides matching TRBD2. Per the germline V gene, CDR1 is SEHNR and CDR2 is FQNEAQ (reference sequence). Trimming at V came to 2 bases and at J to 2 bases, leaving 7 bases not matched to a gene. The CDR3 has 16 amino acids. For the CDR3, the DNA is TGTGCCAGCAGCTTACGGGGGAGGGCCACCACAGATACGCAGTATTTT. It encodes CASSLRGRATTDTQYF.

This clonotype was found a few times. The CDR3 nucleotides are TGCAGTGCTAGTTTCCTCCGGCGAGGACGCACAGATACGCAGTATTTT. This encodes CSASFLRRGRTDTQYF. The chain has TRBV20-1 and TRBJ2-3, with D hard to call. The germline V gene has CDR1 DFQATT and CDR2 SNEGSKA (reference sequence). This CDR3 region has 16 residues. Trimming removed 3 bases from V and 1 base from J, with 17 bases in between.

DNA for the CDR3: TGTGCCAGCAGTGAATACGGGGTGAAGGATACGCAGTATTTT. This sequence encodes CASSEYGVKDTQYF. This chain uses TRBV25-1 with TRBJ2-3, with D perhaps matching TRBD2 (5 bases). With 0 bases removed from V and 6 bases from J, the gap between germline ends came to 10 bases. This CDR3 is 14 amino acids long. Germline lookup yields CDR1 MGHDK and CDR2 SYGVNS.

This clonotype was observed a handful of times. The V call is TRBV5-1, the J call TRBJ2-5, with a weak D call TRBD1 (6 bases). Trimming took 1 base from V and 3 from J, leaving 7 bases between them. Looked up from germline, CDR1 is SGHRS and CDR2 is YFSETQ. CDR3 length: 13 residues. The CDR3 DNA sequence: TGCGCCAGCAGCTTGAACAGGGAAGAGACCCAGTACTTC. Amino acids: CASSLNREETQYF.

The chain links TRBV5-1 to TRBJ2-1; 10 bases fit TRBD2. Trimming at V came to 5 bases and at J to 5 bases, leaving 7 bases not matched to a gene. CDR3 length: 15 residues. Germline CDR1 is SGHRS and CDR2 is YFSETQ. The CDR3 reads CASRAGLAVNNEQFF. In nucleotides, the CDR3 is TGCGCCAGCAGGGCTGGACTAGCGGTTAACAATGAGCAGTTCTTC.

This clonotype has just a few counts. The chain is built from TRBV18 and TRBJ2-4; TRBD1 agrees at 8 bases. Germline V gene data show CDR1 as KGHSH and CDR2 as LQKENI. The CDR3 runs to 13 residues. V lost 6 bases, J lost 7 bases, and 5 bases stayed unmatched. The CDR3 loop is CASSRDRLNIQYF. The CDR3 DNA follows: TGTGCCAGCTCCAGGGACAGGCTGAACATTCAGTACTTC.

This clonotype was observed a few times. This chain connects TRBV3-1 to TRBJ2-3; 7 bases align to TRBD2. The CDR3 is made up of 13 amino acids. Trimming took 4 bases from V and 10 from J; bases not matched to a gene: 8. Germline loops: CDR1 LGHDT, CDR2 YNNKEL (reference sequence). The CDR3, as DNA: TGTGCCAGCAGCCGGGAGGGGACCCCCGCGCAGTATTTT. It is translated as CASSREGTPAQYF.

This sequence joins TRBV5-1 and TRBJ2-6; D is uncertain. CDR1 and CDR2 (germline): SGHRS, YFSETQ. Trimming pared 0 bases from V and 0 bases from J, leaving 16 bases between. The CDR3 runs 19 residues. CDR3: CASSLVWAVASSGANVLTF. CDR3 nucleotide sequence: TGCGCCAGCAGCTTGGTTTGGGCAGTTGCAAGCTCTGGGGCCAACGTCCTGACTTTC.

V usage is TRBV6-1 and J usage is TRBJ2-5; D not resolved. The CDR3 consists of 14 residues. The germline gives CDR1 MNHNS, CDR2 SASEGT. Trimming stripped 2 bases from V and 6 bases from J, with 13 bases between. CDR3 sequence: CASSESGLEKTQYF. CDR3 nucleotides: TGTGCCAGCAGTGAAAGTGGGCTAGAGAAGACCCAGTACTTC.

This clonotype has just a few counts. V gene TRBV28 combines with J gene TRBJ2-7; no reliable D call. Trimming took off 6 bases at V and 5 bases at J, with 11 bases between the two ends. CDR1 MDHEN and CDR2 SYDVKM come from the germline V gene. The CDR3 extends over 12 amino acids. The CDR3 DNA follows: TGTGCCAGCAGCCCGGACCGGGACGAGCAGTACTTC. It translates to CASSPDRDEQYF.

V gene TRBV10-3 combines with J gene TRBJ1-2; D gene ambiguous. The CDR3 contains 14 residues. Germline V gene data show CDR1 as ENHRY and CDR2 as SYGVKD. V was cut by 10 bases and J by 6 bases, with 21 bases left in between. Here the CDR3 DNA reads TGTGCCAACGCCAAAGGACGAAGCGATGATGGCTACACCTTC. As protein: CANAKGRSDDGYTF.

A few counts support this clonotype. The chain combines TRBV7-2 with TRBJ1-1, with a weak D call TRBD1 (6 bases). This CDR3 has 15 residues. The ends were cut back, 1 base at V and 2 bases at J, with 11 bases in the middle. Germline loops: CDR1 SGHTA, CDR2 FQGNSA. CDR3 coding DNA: TGTGCCAGCAGCTTAGGTGGGGGGCCCAACACTGAAGCTTTCTTT. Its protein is CASSLGGGPNTEAFF.

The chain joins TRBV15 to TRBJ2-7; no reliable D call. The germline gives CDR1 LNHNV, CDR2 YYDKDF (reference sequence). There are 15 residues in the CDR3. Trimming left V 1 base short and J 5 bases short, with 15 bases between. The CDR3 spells CATSRAGSFSDEQYF. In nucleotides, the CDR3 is TGTGCCACCAGCAGAGCAGGATCGTTTTCGGACGAGCAGTACTTC.

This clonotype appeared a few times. The CDR3 DNA follows: TGTGCCAGCAGCCGACTAGCGGTGAACAATGAGCAGTTCTTC. Translated: CASSRLAVNNEQFF. V gene TRBV28 combines with J gene TRBJ2-1; 9 bases line up with TRBD2. This CDR3 region has 14 residues. The junction had 5 bases not matched to a gene; V was cut back by 6 bases and J by 5 bases. Germline V CDR1 and CDR2: MDHEN, SYDVKM.

The CDR3 nucleotides read TGTGCCAGCAGTTTAATTTCAGGGTTGGCTCAGCCCCAGCATTTT. Translated, it gives CASSLISGLAQPQHF. The chain links TRBV12-3 or TRBV12-4 to TRBJ1-5, with D possibly being TRBD1 (5 bases). The length of the CDR3 is 15 residues. V dropped 2 bases and J dropped 6 bases, with 14 bases sitting between them.

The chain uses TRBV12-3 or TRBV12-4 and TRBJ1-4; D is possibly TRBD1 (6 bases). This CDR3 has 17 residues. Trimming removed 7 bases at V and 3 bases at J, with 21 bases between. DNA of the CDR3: TGTGCCAGCACCTCCCGGACGGGGGCGCTTCCTAATGAAAAACTGTTTTTT. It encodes CASTSRTGALPNEKLFF.

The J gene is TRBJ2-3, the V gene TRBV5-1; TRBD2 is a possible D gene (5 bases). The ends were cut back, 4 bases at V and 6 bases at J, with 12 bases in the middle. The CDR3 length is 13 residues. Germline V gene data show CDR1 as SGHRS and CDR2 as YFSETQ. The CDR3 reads CASSLIWEDTQYF. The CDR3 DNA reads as TGCGCCAGCAGCCTAATATGGGAGGATACGCAGTATTTT.

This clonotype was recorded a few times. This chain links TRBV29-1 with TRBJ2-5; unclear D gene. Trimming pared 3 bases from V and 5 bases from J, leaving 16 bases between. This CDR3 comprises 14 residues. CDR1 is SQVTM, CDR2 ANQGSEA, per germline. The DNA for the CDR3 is TGCAGCGTTGAGGGTAGGGCCCGCCGGGAGACCCAGTACTTC. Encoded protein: CSVEGRARRETQYF.

The CDR3 DNA sequence: TGTGCCTGGACCCCGAACACCGGGGAGCTGTTTTTT. It encodes CAWTPNTGELFF. This rearrangement joins TRBV30 to TRBJ2-2; no firm D call. V was clipped by 4 bases and J by 0 bases, with 3 bases between them. Germline loops: CDR1 GTSNPN, CDR2 SVGIG (reference sequence). The CDR3 extends over 12 amino acids.

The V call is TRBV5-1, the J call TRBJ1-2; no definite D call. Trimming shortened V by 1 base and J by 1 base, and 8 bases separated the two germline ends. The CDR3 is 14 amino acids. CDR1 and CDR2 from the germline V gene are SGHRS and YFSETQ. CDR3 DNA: TGCGCCAGCAGCTTGAAAGCAAGTAACTATGGCTACACCTTC. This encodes CASSLKASNYGYTF.

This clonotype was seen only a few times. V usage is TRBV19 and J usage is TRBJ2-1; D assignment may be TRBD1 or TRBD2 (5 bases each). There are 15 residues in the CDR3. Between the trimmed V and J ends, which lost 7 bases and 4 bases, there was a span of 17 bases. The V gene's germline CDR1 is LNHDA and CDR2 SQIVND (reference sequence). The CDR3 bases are TGTGCCAGTACGGGGACGAGAACTTATTACAATGAGCAGTTCTTC. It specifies CASTGTRTYYNEQFF.